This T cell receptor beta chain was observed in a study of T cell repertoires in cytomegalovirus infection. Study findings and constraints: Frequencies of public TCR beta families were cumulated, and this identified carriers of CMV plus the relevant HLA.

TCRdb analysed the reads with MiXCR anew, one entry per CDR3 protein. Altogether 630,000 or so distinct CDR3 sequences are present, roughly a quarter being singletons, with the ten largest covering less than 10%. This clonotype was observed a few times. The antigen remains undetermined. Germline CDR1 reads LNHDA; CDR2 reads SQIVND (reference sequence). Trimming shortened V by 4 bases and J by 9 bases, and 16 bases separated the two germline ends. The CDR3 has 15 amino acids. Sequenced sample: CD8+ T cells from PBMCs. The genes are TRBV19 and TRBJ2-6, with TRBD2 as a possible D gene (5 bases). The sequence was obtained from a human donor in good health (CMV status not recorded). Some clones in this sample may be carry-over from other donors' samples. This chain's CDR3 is CASSTSDWVGNVLTF. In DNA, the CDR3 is TGTGCCAGTAGTACTTCGGACTGGGTAGGCAACGTCCTGACTTTC.